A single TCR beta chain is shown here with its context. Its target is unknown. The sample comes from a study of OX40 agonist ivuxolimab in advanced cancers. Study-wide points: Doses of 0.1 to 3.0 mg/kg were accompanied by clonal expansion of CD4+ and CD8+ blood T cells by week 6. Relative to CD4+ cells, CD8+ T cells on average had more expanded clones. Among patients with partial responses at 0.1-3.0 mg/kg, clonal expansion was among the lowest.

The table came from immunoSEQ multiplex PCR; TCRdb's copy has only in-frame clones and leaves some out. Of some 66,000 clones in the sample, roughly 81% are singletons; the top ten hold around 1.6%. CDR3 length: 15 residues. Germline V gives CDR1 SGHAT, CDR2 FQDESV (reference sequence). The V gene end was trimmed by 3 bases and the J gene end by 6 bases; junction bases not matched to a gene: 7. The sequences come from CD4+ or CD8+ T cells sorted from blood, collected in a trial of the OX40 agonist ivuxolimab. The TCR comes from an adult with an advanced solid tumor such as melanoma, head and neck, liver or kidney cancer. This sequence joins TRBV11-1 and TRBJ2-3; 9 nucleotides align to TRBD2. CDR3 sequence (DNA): TGTGCCAGCAGCTTCTGGGGTGGGACTAGCGATACGCAGTATTTT. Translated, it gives CASSFWGGTSDTQYF.